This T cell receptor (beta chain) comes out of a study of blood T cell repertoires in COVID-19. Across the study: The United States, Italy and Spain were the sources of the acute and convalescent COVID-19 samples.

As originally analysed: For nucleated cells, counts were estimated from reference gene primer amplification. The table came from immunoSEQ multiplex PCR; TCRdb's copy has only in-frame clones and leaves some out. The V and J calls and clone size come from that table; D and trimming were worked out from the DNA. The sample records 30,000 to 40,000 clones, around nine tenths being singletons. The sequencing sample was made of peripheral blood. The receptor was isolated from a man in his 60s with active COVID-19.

CDR3 sequence: CASSRVGTSIQYF. The CDR3 DNA is TGTGCCAGCAGTAGGGTAGGGACTAGCATTCAGTACTTC. The J gene is TRBJ2-4, the V gene TRBV6-5; TRBD2 aligns across 8 bases. This CDR3 spans 13 amino acids. V shed 5 bases and J 9 bases; nucleotides not matched to a gene: 6. Per germline, CDR1 MNHEY and CDR2 SVGAGI.